The subject of this entry is one T cell receptor beta chain. The V and J ends lost 0 bases and 4 bases respectively, with 9 bases between them. This CDR3 region has 14 residues. The sample is drawn from a study of T-cell reconstitution after alpha-beta-depleted transplantation in children. A TCRbeta library incorporating unique molecular identifiers was prepared. A single record per CDR3 protein comes from TCRdb applying MiXCR to the PCR reads. This table holds 450,000 to 500,000 distinct CDR3 sequences, about an eighth found once. Specimen: PBMCs from the stem cell graft donor, collected from the stem cell graft. This sequence joins TRBV12-3 or TRBV12-4 and TRBJ2-5; D possibly corresponds to TRBD1 (6 bases). This clonotype originated in a human donor who donated a stem cell graft to a child with combined immunodeficiency. The CDR3 here is CASSLAGARETQYF. The CDR3 DNA reads TGTGCCAGCAGTTTAGCGGGGGCAAGAGAGACCCAGTACTTC.